This T cell receptor (beta chain) was captured by sequencing in a study of blood T cell repertoires in COVID-19. As for the study in general: COVID-19 samples from acute and convalescent phases originated in the United States, Italy and Spain. Nucleic acid was either cDNA or gDNA, and it came from T cells, B-cell-depleted T cells, or PBMCs.

Trimming took 1 base from V and 8 from J, leaving 14 bases between them. The CDR3 is 15 residues long. Germline assignment: CDR1 LNHDA and CDR2 SQIVND (reference sequence). Original processing notes: Nucleated cell number was recorded as an estimate derived from reference gene primer amplification. The protocol was immunoSEQ multiplex PCR, while the TCRdb copy is restricted to in-frame clones and leaves out a portion. The D gene and trimming were derived from the DNA, and the V and J assignments and clone size from that table. The data show about 78,000 clones, approximately 86% seen once. The rearrangement uses TRBV19 and TRBJ1-4; D is perhaps TRBD1 (5 bases). This TCR came from a man in his fifties with active or convalescent COVID-19. The sequenced sample consisted of peripheral blood. Here the CDR3 DNA reads TGTGCCAGTAGTATAGTCGGCCAGGGAGGCGAAAAACTGTTTTTT. Translation: CASSIVGQGGEKLFF.